This TCR beta chain was retrieved from a study of spatial heterogeneity in lung cancer (dated by TCRdb to the late 2010s). As for the study more broadly: Beta-chain transcripts were consistently detected in greater numbers than alpha-chain transcripts, which likely reflected higher beta-chain transcript abundance. In the raw uncorrected reads, each unique combination of TCR and UMI appeared more than ten times on average. In non-small cell lung cancer, the study made a quantitative comparison of TCR alpha and beta repertoires among multiple tumor regions, matched nontumor lung and blood. Both alpha and beta chains were TCR-sequenced in samples taken at surgery, namely 220 tumor regions, 62 to 70 matched nontumor lung samples and roughly 56 PBMC samples. Nonsynonymous mutation counts, determined by whole-exome sequencing of tumor tissue, were related to TCR repertoire features. In tumor regions, TCR transcript counts showed a strong correlation with a T cell transcriptional module score derived from matched bulk RNA-seq.

This sample's time point label indicates: sample taken at primary tumor resection. Samples were obtained from approximately 77 patients with early-stage, untreated non-small cell lung cancer from the lung TRACERx cohort. For TCR sequencing, whole RNA was extracted from tumor and nontumor lung tissue, or from cryopreserved PBMC samples, and no cell sorting was done. Only patients for whom sufficient RNA was available from at least two tumor regions were selected for TCR sequencing. A lung pathologist reviewed the tumor and adjacent nontumor lung specimens before the specimens were selected. Relative to its sample, this clonotype is large (0.1 to 1%). Its antigen is currently not known. No qualities accompany the bases; no much larger clone lies one base away. Including the terminal cysteine and phenylalanine, the CDR3 comprises 15 residues. Only CDR3 DNA remains: 45 bases, in frame from the first base. At the junction V is shortened by 0 bases and J by 7 bases; bases outside the gene matches: 4. As encoded in the germline V gene, CDR1 is SGDLS while CDR2 is YYNGEE.

Points the paper makes about the study in general: The tumor nonsynonymous mutation count correlated with the number of expanded intratumoral alpha and beta TCRs. Additional single-cell paired TCR alpha and beta sequencing was considered necessary to confirm, at a functional level, the hypothesis that regional TCRs recognize regional mutations. Counts of ubiquitous and regional expanded TCRs were found to correlate with counts of ubiquitous and regional nonsynonymous mutations, respectively. TCR-seq was estimated to cover only 6.5% to 9% of tumor T cells for alpha chains and approximately 12% for beta chains.

The method behind the library was 5' RACE. Sequencing was performed on a NextSeq 500. In the TCR library protocol, a unique molecular identifier was attached to each TCR cDNA molecule so that PCR and sequencing errors could be corrected. The original methods were these. TCR identification, UMI-based error correction and CDR3 extraction were all carried out with Decombinator tools. TCRs above a frequency of 2 per 1,000, corresponding to the top 1% of the tumor frequency distribution, were defined as expanded. Expanded tumor TCRs were classed as regional if statistically deemed absent (corrected P<0.05) from at least one tumor region, otherwise ubiquitous. Rényi diversity was computed with the R vegan package after subsampling each repertoire 100 times to 5,000 TCRs. CDR3 similarity networks were built from amino acid triplet string-kernel similarity, connecting CDR3s with pairwise similarity above 0.82. TCRdb reanalyzed the raw reads on its own, using fastp at Q25 for trimming and MiXCR for clone calling, and kept in-frame beta chains. Each entry is one CDR3 protein sequence, shown with its most common DNA and genes. TCRdb, not the original authors, processed these V and J calls. This sample gives 9,000 to 10,000 distinct CDR3 sequences in total; under 6.5% of them show up just once. In total, the top ten clones hold about 7.1% of the sample.

Recombination connected TRBV9 to TRBJ2-2; TRBD2 fits 9 bases in the junction. The input for sequencing was lung tumor tissue, taken at surgery. This TCR derives from a female donor with early-stage non-small cell lung cancer. The CDR3: CASSVGDSGSGELFF. The nucleotide sequence is given as TGTGCCAGCAGCGTAGGGGATAGCGGGAGCGGGGAGCTGTTTTTT.